This TCR beta chain was documented in a study of vaccination effects on CD4 cells after COVID-19. Clones were sequenced by immunoSEQ multiplex PCR, and TCRdb holds only the in-frame ones, with some missing. This sample has tens of thousands of clones, with under 75% found just once. Germline assignment: CDR1 SGHTA and CDR2 FQGNSA. The CDR3 runs 19 residues. J was trimmed by 0 bases and V by 1 base; bases with no gene match: 8. Comment on this clone: What it recognizes is unknown.

Antigen-specific CD4+ T cells were first expanded with viral peptide pools by the ViraFEST assay and only then sequenced. CD4+ T cells were isolated after around ten days of culture. Vaccinees lacked prior SARS-CoV-2 infection and tested negative for nucleocapsid antibodies. The receptor comes from a human donor who received a COVID-19 vaccine. The starting material was CD4+ T cells from PBMCs cultured with HCoV-OC43 spike peptides, obtained before COVID-19 vaccination. Described subset: HCoV-OC43 spike overlapping peptide pool stimulation. The chain is built from TRBV7-2 and TRBJ1-6; 8 nucleotides line up with TRBD1. CDR3: CASSLVVTGVFSYNSPLHF. In DNA, the CDR3 is TGTGCCAGCAGCTTAGTAGTGACAGGGGTCTTCTCCTATAATTCACCCCTCCACTTT.